Below, 18 T cell receptor beta chains from the same sample are listed, as sequenced in a study of shared clonotypes between healthy human individuals. The table came from immunoSEQ multiplex PCR; TCRdb's copy has only in-frame clones and leaves some out. The sample consists of approximately 500,000 clones, approximately 85% of them appearing once. Material: PBMCs. The origin of the receptors is a woman in her 40s in good health. Some clones in this sample may be carry-over from other donors' samples.

This chain joins TRBV5-6 and TRBJ2-7; TRBD2 is a possible D gene (6 bases). The V end lost 4 bases, the J end lost 6 bases, and 14 bases lay between the germline ends. The CDR3 runs to 13 residues. Per the germline V gene, CDR1 is SGHDT and CDR2 is YYEEEE. CDR3 coding DNA: TGTGCCAGCAGCAAGGGACTGGGTTCCGAGCAGTACTTC. The encoded protein is CASSKGLGSEQYF.

This clone was observed a few times. This sample also contains other DNA sequences that code for the same CDR3. The chain recombines TRBV6-4 with TRBJ2-1, with 8 bases aligning to TRBD2. The CDR3 loop spans 14 amino acids. Germline V gene data show CDR1 as MRHNA and CDR2 as SNTAGT. V gave up 3 bases and J gave up 6 bases; unmatched junction bases: 4. DNA of the CDR3: TGTGCCAGCAGTGAGGGGAGCGGGAGCAATGAGCAGTTCTTC. This translates into CASSEGSGSNEQFF.

The chain joins TRBV7-3 to TRBJ2-7; 7 bases are shared with TRBD2. Trimming at V came to 0 bases and at J to 3 bases, leaving 5 bases not matched to a gene. Germline lookup yields CDR1 SGHTA and CDR2 FQGTGA. This CDR3 has 15 residues. The CDR3 loop reads CASSLTAGGSYEQYF. The CDR3 DNA reads TGTGCCAGCAGCTTAACGGCTGGCGGGAGCTACGAGCAGTACTTC.

V usage is TRBV4-3 and J usage is TRBJ2-7; TRBD2 agrees at 7 bases. Germline trimming cut 0 bases from V and 0 bases from J; bases unmatched to any gene: 5. The CDR3 has 16 residues. The germline V gene has CDR1 LGHNA and CDR2 YSLEER. The CDR3 spells CASSQDRRGGSYEQYF. As DNA, the CDR3 is TGCGCCAGCAGCCAAGATAGACGCGGGGGCTCCTACGAGCAGTACTTC.

A remark on this clone: The germline gene is not matched at one end of the junction; a read error may be the cause. This rearrangement joins TRBV6-1 to TRBJ2-1; the D gene could be TRBD1 or TRBD2 (5 bases each). The CDR3 runs 15 residues. Germline V gives CDR1 MNHNS, CDR2 SASEGT. The CDR3 spells CASTPWGSGYNGQFF. CDR3 in DNA: TGTGCCAGCACCCCGTGGGGGTCGGGCTACAATGGGCAGTTCTTC.

The genes are TRBV7-6 and TRBJ2-3; 8 nucleotides line up with TRBD2. The CDR3 covers 15 residues. V was clipped by 4 bases and J by 2 bases; unmatched bases: 5. The germline V gene has CDR1 SGHVS and CDR2 FNYEAQ. DNA of the CDR3: TGTGCCAGCAGCTATAGCGGGACCGACACAGATACGCAGTATTTT. Amino acid sequence: CASSYSGTDTDTQYF.

The chain carries TRBV25-1 and TRBJ2-6; D is uncertain. Germline V lookup: CDR1 MGHDK, CDR2 SYGVNS. With 7 bases removed from V and 0 bases from J, the gap between germline ends came to 7 bases. CDR3 length equals 14 residues. CDR3 DNA sequence: TGTGCCAGCAAAGTGCCCTCTGGGGCCAACGTCCTGACTTTC. Protein: CASKVPSGANVLTF. The full variable domain, completed using reference TRBV25-1 and TRBJ2-6, is EADIYQTPRYLVIGTGKKITLECSQTMGHDKMYWYQQDPGMELHLIHYSYGVNSTEKGDLSSESTVSRIRTEHFPLTLESARPSHTSQYLCASKVPSGANVLTFGAGSRLTVL.

The chain links TRBV18 to TRBJ2-5, with D possibly called TRBD1 or TRBD2 (5 bases each). There are 11 residues in the CDR3. Germline assignment: CDR1 KGHSH and CDR2 LQKENI. The V and J ends lost 6 bases and 8 bases respectively, with 10 bases between them. CDR3 residues: CASSPGTTQYF. The CDR3 DNA is TGTGCCAGCTCGCCGGGGACCACCCAGTACTTC.

This rearrangement joins TRBV5-8 to TRBJ1-2, with 9 nucleotides matching TRBD1. Trimming cost V 6 bases and J 8 bases; bases outside gene matches: 26. This CDR3 spans 19 amino acids. The V gene's germline CDR1 is SGHTS and CDR2 YDEGEE. Here the CDR3 DNA reads TGTGCCAGCACGCCGGTCCCTTTCATTGGCCCCGGACAGGGGTACGGCTACACCTTC. It specifies CASTPVPFIGPGQGYGYTF. Variable domain in full (rest from reference TRBV5-8 and TRBJ1-2): EAGVTQSPTHLIKTRGQQATLRCSPISGHTSVYWYQQALGLGLQFLLWYDEGEERNRGNFPPRFSGRQFPNYSSELNVNALELEDSALYLCASTPVPFIGPGQGYGYTFGSGTRLTVV.

This clone was detected many times. The chain links TRBV5-1 to TRBJ1-1; D possibly corresponds to TRBD1 (6 bases). The V and J ends lost 0 bases and 11 bases respectively, with 14 bases between them. The CDR3 covers 13 residues. Germline V gene sequence: CDR1 SGHRS, CDR2 YFSETQ. Here the CDR3 DNA reads TGCGCCAGCAGCTTGGGGACAGAGGGAATCGCTTTCTTT. Encoded protein: CASSLGTEGIAFF. Filled out from reference TRBV5-1 and TRBJ1-1, the complete variable domain reads KAGVTQTPRYLIKTRGQQVTLSCSPISGHRSVSWYQQTPGQGLQFLFEYFSETQRNKGNFPGRFSGRQFSNSRSEMNVSTLELGDSALYLCASSLGTEGIAFFGQGTRLTVV.

The chain recombines TRBV5-1 with TRBJ2-5, with TRBD2 matching over 12 bases. The CDR3 is 15 amino acids. Germline V CDR1 and CDR2: SGHRS, YFSETQ. Trimming cost V 4 bases and J 5 bases; bases outside gene matches: 6. The CDR3 DNA follows: TGCGCCAGCAGCCTAGCGGGAGGGCCGCGGGAGACCCAGTACTTC. Protein: CASSLAGGPRETQYF.

In the case of this clone: One end of the junction is discordant with germline, which a read error may explain. The chain joins TRBV19 to TRBJ2-2; perhaps TRBD1 as D (6 bases). The CDR3 covers 14 residues. In germline, CDR1 is LNHDA, CDR2 SQIVND (reference sequence). The CDR3 nucleotides are TGTGCCAGTAGTACCACAGGGAACGCCGGGGAGCTGTTTTTT. Amino acid sequence: CASSTTGNAGELFF.

The V and J genes are TRBV27 and TRBJ2-7; no firm D call. The CDR3 consists of 16 residues. Deletions cut 6 bases from V and 2 bases from J, with 20 bases between. Germline V gives CDR1 MNHEY, CDR2 SMNVEV (reference sequence). The CDR3 DNA reads TGTGCCAGCAGCCGACACCTAGTCAATCGTCCCTACGAGCAGTACTTC. Protein product: CASSRHLVNRPYEQYF.

This clone was seen a few times. The V gene is TRBV7-9, the J gene TRBJ2-2; D not certain. Germline values: CDR1 SEHNR, CDR2 FQNEAQ (reference sequence). There are 12 residues in the CDR3. Trimming cost V 4 bases and J 7 bases, with 7 bases left between them. The CDR3 is CASSSSYGELFF. In DNA form, the CDR3 reads TGTGCCAGCAGCTCATCCTACGGGGAGCTGTTTTTT.

The V and J genes are TRBV30 and TRBJ1-4; 7 bases are a match to TRBD1. V shed 3 bases, J shed 4 bases, and the junction held 5 bases outside the gene matches. CDR1 is GTSNPN, CDR2 SVGIG, per germline (reference sequence). CDR3 length: 14 amino acids. CDR3 nucleotides: TGTGCCTGGAGCAGATACAGGGGTAATGAAAAACTGTTTTTT. It encodes CAWSRYRGNEKLFF.

The rearrangement links TRBV10-2 to TRBJ1-1, with D maybe TRBD1 (5 bases). CDR3 length equals 14 residues. Germline CDR1 is WSHSY and CDR2 is SAAADI. The V gene lost 3 bases and the J gene lost 6 bases, with 14 bases spanning the gap. CDR3 nucleotides: TGCGCCAGCAGTGAAGGCGTGAGGGGAGCTGAAGCTTTCTTT. This sequence encodes CASSEGVRGAEAFF.

The V and J genes are TRBV27 and TRBJ2-7, with D perhaps matching TRBD2 (6 bases). Germline CDR1 and CDR2: MNHEY and SMNVEV (reference sequence). The CDR3 runs to 14 residues. V lost 5 bases, J lost 3 bases, and 14 bases lay in between. The chain's CDR3 is CASSPAGLFYEQYF. The CDR3 region has the DNA TGTGCCAGCAGTCCGGCGGGACTTTTCTACGAGCAGTACTTC.

The V gene is TRBV7-9, the J gene TRBJ2-1; 9 nucleotides match TRBD2. The V and J ends lost 1 base and 8 bases, in that order; junction bases with no gene match: 6. The CDR3 has 15 residues. Germline lookup yields CDR1 SEHNR and CDR2 FQNEAQ (reference sequence). The CDR3 here is CASSLGGGRGYEQFF. The DNA for the CDR3 is TGTGCCAGCAGCTTAGGTGGCGGGAGGGGATATGAGCAGTTCTTC. Variable domain in full (rest from reference TRBV7-9 and TRBJ2-1): DTGVSQNPRHKITKRGQNVTFRCDPISEHNRLYWYRQTLGQGPEFLTYFQNEAQLEKSRLLSDRFSAERPKGSFSTLEIQRTEQGDSAMYLCASSLGGGRGYEQFFGPGTRLTVL.